Described below is a single TCR beta chain sequence and its context. This clone was detected only a few times. Its binding antigen is unknown. No base quality information exists; no much larger clone differs at one position. This entry comes from a study of blood T cell repertoires in COVID-19 (dated by TCRdb to 2020 to 2021). Notes on the research overall: Samples from collaborators originated in the United States, Italy and Spain and spanned both the acute and convalescent phases of COVID-19. The material from the prospective study consisted of cDNA or gDNA derived from T cells, B-cell-depleted T cells, or PBMCs. The dataset comprised deeply sampled blood TCRbeta repertoires from subjects exposed to, actively infected with, or recovered from COVID-19. A de-identified subject ID, COVID-19 status, age in years and sex were almost always included in the sample metadata. Where HLA class I and class II types were available, the types were taken from metadata supplied by the sample provider, not from assay-based typing. The samples were drawn from the first 160 participants of the ongoing ImmuneRACE study and from 950 to 1,500 subjects provided by 6 global collaborators. The repertoires were released in a freely available public database meant as a resource for research on the immune response to SARS-CoV-2. Study-wide conclusions, independent of this receptor: Clinical and demographic metadata were provided uncurated, with the amount varying by source and participant.

TCRbeta CDR3 regions were amplified from genomic DNA by means of the immunoSEQ Assay, a bias-controlled multiplex PCR. Per the source publication's procedure: Within the assay, amplification of reference gene primers was used to estimate how many nucleated cells each sample contained. To quantify the absolute abundance of each unique TCRbeta CDR3 rearrangement, sequence reads were collapsed and filtered. For each sample, productive Simpson clonality was calculated as the square root of Simpson's diversity index over productive rearrangements. Drawn from immuneACCESS, this table holds only the in-frame rearrangements with V and J called that TCRdb kept. Clones are partly lost; checked studies trace under half to an unresolved V gene and leave the rest unexplained. V, J and clone size were drawn from that table, and D and trimming were deduced from the DNA. In this sample the table shows roughly 150,000 clones, around 80% of which occur a single time. Roughly 19% of the sample is taken by the ten largest.

V was cut back by 5 bases and J by 4 bases, leaving a gap of 19 bases between them. The CDR3 starts with the cysteine, ends with the phenylalanine, and has 16 residues. Kept here is only the CDR3 DNA, which spans 48 bases and is read in frame from base 1. For CDR1 and CDR2, the germline V gene (reference sequence) lists SEHNR and FQNEAQ. Collaborating institutions collected whole blood in K2EDTA tubes following their own protocols. For TCRbeta analysis, collaborator samples were shipped as frozen whole blood, as isolated PBMCs, or as DNA extracted from either sample type. The origin of this receptor is a woman at least 80 years old with acute or convalescent COVID-19. Sequencing was carried out using peripheral blood. The receptor chain draws on TRBV7-9 and TRBJ2-3; TRBD1 is a weak D gene call, 6 bases matching. CDR3 region: CASSRLVQGGSDTQYF. The DNA sequence follows: TGTGCCAGCAGCCGCCTCGTACAGGGTGGGTCAGATACGCAGTATTTT.